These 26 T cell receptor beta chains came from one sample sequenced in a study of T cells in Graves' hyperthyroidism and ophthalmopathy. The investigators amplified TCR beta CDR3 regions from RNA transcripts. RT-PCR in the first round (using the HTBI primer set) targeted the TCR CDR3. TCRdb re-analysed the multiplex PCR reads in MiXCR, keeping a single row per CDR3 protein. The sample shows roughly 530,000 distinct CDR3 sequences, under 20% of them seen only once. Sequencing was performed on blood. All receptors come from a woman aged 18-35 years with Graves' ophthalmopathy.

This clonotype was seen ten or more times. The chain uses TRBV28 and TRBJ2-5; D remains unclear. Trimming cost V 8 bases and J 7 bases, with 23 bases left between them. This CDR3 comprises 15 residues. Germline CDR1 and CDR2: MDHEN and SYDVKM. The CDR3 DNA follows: TGTGCCAGCTCGAAAGCAAGGGCCGGGTCGGCGACCCAGTACTTC. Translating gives CASSKARAGSATQYF.

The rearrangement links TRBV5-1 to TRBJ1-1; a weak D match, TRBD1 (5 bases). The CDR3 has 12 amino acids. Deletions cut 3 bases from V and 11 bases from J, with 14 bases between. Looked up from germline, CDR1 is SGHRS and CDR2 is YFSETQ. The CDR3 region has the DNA TGCGCCAGCAGCTCCTCCCAGGGAATGGCTTTCTTT. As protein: CASSSSQGMAFF.

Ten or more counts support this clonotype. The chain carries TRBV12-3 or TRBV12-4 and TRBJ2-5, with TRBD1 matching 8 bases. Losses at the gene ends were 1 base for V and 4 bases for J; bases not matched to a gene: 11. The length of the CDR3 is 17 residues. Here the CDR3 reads CASSLERTGSGRETQYF. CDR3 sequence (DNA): TGTGCCAGCAGTTTAGAGAGGACAGGGTCCGGTCGAGAGACCCAGTACTTC.

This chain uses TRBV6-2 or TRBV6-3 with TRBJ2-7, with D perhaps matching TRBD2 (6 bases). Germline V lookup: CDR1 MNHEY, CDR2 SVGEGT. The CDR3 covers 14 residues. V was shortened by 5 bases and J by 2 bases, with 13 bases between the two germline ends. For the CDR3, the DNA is TGTGCCAGCAGTAACCGGGACTCGACCTACGAGCAGTACTTC. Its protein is CASSNRDSTYEQYF.

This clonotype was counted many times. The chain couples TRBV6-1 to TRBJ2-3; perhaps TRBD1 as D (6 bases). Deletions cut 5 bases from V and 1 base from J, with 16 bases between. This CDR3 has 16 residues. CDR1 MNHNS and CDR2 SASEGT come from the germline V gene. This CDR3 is CASSYNRAAGTDTQYF. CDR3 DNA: TGTGCCAGCAGTTACAACAGGGCCGCCGGCACAGATACGCAGTATTTT.

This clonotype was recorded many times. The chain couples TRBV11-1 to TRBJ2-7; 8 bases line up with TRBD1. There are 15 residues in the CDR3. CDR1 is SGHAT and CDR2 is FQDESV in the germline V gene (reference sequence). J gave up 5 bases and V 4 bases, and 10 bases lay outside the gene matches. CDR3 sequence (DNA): TGTGCCAGCAGCTCGTCTCGGACAGGGAGACACGAGCAGTACTTC. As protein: CASSSSRTGRHEQYF.

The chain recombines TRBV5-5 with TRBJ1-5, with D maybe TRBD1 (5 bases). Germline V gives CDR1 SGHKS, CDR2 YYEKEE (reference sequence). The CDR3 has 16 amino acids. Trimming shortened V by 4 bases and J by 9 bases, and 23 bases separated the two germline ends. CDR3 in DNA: TGTGCCAGCAGCCTCCTGGGGGGGGATGCCGCGGGGCCCCAGCATTTT. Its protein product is CASSLLGGDAAGPQHF. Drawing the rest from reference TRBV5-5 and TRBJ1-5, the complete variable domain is DAGVTQSPTHLIKTRGQQVTLRCSPISGHKSVSWYQQVLGQGPQFIFQYYEKEERGRGNFPDRFSARQFPNYSSELNVNALLLGDSALYLCASSLLGGDAAGPQHFGDGTRLSIL.

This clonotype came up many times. The CDR3 is CAWSGVSAYNSPLHF. CDR3 coding DNA: TGTGCCTGGAGCGGTGTTTCGGCCTATAATTCACCCCTCCACTTT. The rearrangement joins TRBV30 to TRBJ1-6, with no clear D. From germline, CDR1 is GTSNPN and CDR2 SVGIG (reference sequence). The V and J ends lost 3 bases and 2 bases respectively, with 11 bases between them. The CDR3 extends over 15 amino acids.

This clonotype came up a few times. CDR3: CASSYRGGPYEQYF. Written as DNA, the CDR3 is TGTGCCAGCAGTTATCGAGGGGGTCCCTACGAGCAGTACTTC. The V call is TRBV28, the J call TRBJ2-7, with a possible D match to TRBD1 (6 bases). This CDR3 comprises 14 residues. V lost 4 bases to trimming and J lost 2 bases, with 12 bases between them. The germline gives CDR1 MDHEN, CDR2 SYDVKM. The variable domain in full, completed from reference TRBV28 and TRBJ2-7, reads DVKVTQSSRYLVKRTGEKVFLECVQDMDHENMFWYRQDPGLGLRLIYFSYDVKMKEKGDIPEGYSVSREKKERFSLILESASTNQTSMYLCASSYRGGPYEQYFGPGTRLTVT.

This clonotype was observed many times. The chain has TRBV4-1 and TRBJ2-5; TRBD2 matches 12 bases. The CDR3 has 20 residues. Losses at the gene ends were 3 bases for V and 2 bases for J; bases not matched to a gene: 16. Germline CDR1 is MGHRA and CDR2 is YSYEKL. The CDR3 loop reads CASSHDSRLAGGPRQETQYF. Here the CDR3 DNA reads TGCGCCAGCAGCCATGACTCCCGGCTAGCGGGGGGGCCTCGTCAAGAGACCCAGTACTTC.

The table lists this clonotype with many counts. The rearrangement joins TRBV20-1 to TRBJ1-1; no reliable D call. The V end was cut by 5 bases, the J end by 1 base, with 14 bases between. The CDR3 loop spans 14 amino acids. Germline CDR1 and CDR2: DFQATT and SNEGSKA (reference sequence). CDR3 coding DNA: TGCAGTGCTCCAAACCGGGTCTCGAACACTGAAGCTTTCTTT. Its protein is CSAPNRVSNTEAFF.

In DNA, the CDR3 is TGTGCCAGCAGTTTATTTGAAAACACCGGGGAGCTGTTTTTT. The encoded protein is CASSLFENTGELFF. J is TRBJ2-2 and V is TRBV27; D is unclear. CDR1 is MNHEY, CDR2 SMNVEV, per germline (reference sequence). The germline V and J ends were trimmed by 1 base and 2 bases, with 5 bases remaining between them. The CDR3 has 14 residues.

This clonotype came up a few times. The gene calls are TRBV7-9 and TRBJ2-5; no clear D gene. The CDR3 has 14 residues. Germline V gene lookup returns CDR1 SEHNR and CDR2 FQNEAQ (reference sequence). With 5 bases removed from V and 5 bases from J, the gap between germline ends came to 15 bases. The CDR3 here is CASSPSSPRETQYF. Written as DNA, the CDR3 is TGTGCCAGCAGCCCGTCGTCCCCAAGGGAGACCCAGTACTTC.

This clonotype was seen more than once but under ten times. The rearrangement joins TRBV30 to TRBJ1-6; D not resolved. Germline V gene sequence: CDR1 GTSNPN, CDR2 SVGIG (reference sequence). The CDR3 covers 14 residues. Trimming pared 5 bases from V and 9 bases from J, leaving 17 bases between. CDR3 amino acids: CAWGSVRHFSPLHF. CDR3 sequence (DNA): TGTGCCTGGGGTTCTGTCAGGCATTTTTCACCCCTCCACTTT.

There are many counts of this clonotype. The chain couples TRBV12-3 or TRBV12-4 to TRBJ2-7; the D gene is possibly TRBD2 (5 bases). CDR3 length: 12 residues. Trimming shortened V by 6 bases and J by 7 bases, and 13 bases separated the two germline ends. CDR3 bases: TGTGCCAGCAGCCCCGCGGGTCTAGAGCAGTACTTC. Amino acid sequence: CASSPAGLEQYF.

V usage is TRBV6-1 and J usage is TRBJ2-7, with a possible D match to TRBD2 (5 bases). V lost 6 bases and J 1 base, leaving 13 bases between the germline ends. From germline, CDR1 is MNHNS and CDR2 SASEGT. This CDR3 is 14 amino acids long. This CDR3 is CASSGGPRSYEQYF. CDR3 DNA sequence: TGTGCCAGCAGCGGAGGACCCAGATCCTACGAGCAGTACTTC.

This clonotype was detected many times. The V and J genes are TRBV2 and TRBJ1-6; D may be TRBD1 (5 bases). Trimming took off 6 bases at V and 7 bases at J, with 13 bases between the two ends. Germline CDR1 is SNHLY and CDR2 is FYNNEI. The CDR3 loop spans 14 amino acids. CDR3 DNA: TGTGCCAGCAGAACCGGGACGGAGAATTCACCCCTCCACTTT. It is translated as CASRTGTENSPLHF.

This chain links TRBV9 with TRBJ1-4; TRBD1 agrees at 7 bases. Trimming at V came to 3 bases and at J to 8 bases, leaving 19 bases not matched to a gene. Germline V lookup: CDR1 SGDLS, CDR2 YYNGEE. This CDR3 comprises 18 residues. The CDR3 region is CASSGGTGATLVGEKLFF. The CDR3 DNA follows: TGTGCCAGCAGCGGGGGCACAGGGGCGACTCTTGTCGGGGAAAAACTGTTTTTT.

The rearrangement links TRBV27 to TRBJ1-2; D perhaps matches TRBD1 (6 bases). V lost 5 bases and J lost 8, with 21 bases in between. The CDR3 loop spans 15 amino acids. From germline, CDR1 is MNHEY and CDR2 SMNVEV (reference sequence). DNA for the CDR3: TGTGCCAGCAGTCTAAGCCTACAGGGAGGGAAGGGCTACACCTTC. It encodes CASSLSLQGGKGYTF.

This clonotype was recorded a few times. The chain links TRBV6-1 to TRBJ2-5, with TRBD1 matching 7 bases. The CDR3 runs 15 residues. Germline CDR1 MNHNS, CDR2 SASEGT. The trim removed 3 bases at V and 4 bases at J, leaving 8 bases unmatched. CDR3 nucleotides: TGTGCCAGCAGTGATGAGACAGGGTTGTTAGAGACCCAGTACTTC. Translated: CASSDETGLLETQYF.

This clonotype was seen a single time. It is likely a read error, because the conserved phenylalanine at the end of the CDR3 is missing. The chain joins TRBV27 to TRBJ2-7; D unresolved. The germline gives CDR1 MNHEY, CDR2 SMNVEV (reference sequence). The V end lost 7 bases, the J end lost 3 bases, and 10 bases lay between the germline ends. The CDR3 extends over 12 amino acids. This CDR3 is CASIGDDYEQYL. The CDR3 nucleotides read TGTGCCAGCATCGGTGACGACTACGAGCAGTACCTC.

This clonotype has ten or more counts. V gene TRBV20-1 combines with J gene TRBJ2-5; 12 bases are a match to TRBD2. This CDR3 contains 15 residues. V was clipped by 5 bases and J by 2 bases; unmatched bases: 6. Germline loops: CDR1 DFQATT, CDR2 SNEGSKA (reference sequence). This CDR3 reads CSALRLAGEQETQYF. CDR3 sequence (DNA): TGCAGTGCTCTCCGACTAGCGGGGGAGCAAGAGACCCAGTACTTC.

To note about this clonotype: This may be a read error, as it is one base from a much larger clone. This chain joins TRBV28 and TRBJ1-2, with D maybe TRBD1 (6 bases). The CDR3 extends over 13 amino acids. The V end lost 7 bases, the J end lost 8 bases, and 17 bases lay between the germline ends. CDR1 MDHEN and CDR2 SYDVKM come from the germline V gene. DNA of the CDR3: TGTGCCAGCAACATTTGGGGGGCGGAAGGCTACACCTTC. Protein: CASNIWGAEGYTF.

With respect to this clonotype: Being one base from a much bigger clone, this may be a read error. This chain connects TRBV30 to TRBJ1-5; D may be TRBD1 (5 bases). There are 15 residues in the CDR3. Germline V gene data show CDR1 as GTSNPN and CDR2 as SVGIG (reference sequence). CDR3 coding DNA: TGTGCCTGGACCCGATCGGGGAGGGGAAATCATCCCCAGCATTTT. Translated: CAWTRSGRGNHPQHF.

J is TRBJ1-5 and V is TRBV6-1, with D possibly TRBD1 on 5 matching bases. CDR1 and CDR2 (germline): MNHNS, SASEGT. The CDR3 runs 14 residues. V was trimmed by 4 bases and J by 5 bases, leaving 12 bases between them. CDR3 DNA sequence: TGTGCCAGCAGTGCCTCAAGGGGAGATCAGCCCCAGCATTTT. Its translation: CASSASRGDQPQHF.

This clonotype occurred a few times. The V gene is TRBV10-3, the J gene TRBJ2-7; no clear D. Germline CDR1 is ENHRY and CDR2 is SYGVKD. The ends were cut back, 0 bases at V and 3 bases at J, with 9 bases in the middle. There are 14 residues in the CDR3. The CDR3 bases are TGTGCCATCAGTGAGTCGGCGGACCGCTACGAGCAGTACTTC. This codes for CAISESADRYEQYF.